The 32 T cell receptor beta chains presented below share a single source sample, sequenced in a study of shared clonotypes between healthy human individuals. The table came from immunoSEQ multiplex PCR; TCRdb's copy has only in-frame clones and leaves some out. This sample has about 1 million clones; about 80% occur once, and the top ten carry approximately 1.5%. The source material was memory CD4+ T cells sorted from blood. The subset here: CD45RA-negative fraction. These receptor sequences come from a man between 18 and 29 years old in good health.

The rearrangement uses TRBV6-6 and TRBJ1-1; 8 positions agree with TRBD1. CDR1 and CDR2 (germline): MNHNY, SVGAGI (reference sequence). Trimming removed 4 bases from V and 1 base from J; junction bases left unmatched: 5. CDR3 length equals 15 residues. The CDR3 sequence: CASSFSRGRNTEAFF. For the CDR3, the DNA is TGTGCCAGCAGTTTCTCCAGGGGGCGGAACACTGAAGCTTTCTTT.

This chain links TRBV25-1 with TRBJ2-7; D is perhaps TRBD1 or TRBD2 (6 bases each). Germline CDR1 reads MGHDK; CDR2 reads SYGVNS. V lost 5 bases and J lost 1, with 15 bases in between. The CDR3 loop spans 15 amino acids. The CDR3 DNA reads as TGTGCCAGCAGTCGAGGGGGTGGGAGGTCCTACGAGCAGTACTTC. As protein: CASSRGGGRSYEQYF.

The chain couples TRBV30 to TRBJ1-3; TRBD1 might be the D (5 bases). Germline V gene lookup returns CDR1 GTSNPN and CDR2 SVGIG (reference sequence). V shed 4 bases and J shed 0 bases, with 13 bases lying between them. The length of the CDR3 is 15 residues. CDR3 amino acids: CAWNPWGGSGNTIYF. The CDR3 nucleotides read TGTGCCTGGAACCCCTGGGGGGGCTCTGGAAACACCATATATTTT.

A few counts support this clone. The chain has TRBV28 and TRBJ1-1; D not resolved. The germline V gene has CDR1 MDHEN and CDR2 SYDVKM. The germline V and J ends were trimmed by 5 bases and 11 bases, with 15 bases remaining between them. This CDR3 is 12 amino acids long. Here the CDR3 DNA reads TGTGCCAGCAGTGCAGAGAGGGTTTGGGCTTTCTTT. It translates to CASSAERVWAFF.

The chain is built from TRBV29-1 and TRBJ1-1, with D tentatively TRBD1 (6 bases). CDR3 length equals 15 residues. The V and J ends lost 5 bases and 4 bases respectively, with 20 bases between them. The germline V gene encodes CDR1 SQVTM and CDR2 ANQGSEA. CDR3 protein: CSVLRGRGGGTEAFF. Written as DNA, the CDR3 is TGCAGCGTTCTCCGGGGGAGGGGAGGGGGCACTGAAGCTTTCTTT.

The genes are TRBV6-5 and TRBJ1-4; D not certain. CDR3 length equals 13 residues. The V and J ends lost 0 bases and 8 bases respectively, with 7 bases between them. Looked up from germline, CDR1 is MNHEY and CDR2 is SVGAGI. CDR3: CASSYSAGEKLFF. The CDR3 DNA sequence: TGTGCCAGCAGTTACTCGGCGGGGGAAAAACTGTTTTTT.

This clone showed up just a few times. One end of the junction is discordant with germline, which a read error may explain. The chain joins TRBV6-6 to TRBJ1-1; D uncertain. This CDR3 comprises 13 residues. The V gene's germline CDR1 is MNHNY and CDR2 SVGAGI (reference sequence). In DNA, the CDR3 is TGTGCCAGCAATTGGCCCCTGAAAACTGAAGCTTTCTTT. Encoded protein: CASNWPLKTEAFF.

As concerns this clone: Different DNA sequences within this sample yield the same CDR3. V and J are TRBV7-9 and TRBJ2-5; D remains unclear. Trimming cost V 1 base and J 5 bases, with 5 bases left between them. The V gene's germline CDR1 is SEHNR and CDR2 FQNEAQ (reference sequence). The CDR3 runs 12 residues. The CDR3 region is CASSLERETQYF. CDR3 coding DNA: TGTGCCAGCAGCTTAGAGCGCGAGACCCAGTACTTC.

V usage is TRBV6-5 and J usage is TRBJ1-3; a possible D gene is TRBD1 (6 bases). The CDR3 totals 14 residues. Per germline, CDR1 MNHEY and CDR2 SVGAGI. The ends were cut back, 6 bases at V and 0 bases at J, with 9 bases in the middle. The CDR3 here is CASRDRRSGNTIYF. Written as DNA, the CDR3 is TGTGCCAGCAGAGACAGGCGCTCTGGAAACACCATATATTTT.

Of note for this clone: This may be a read error, as it is one base from a much larger clone. This CDR3 is also generated by other DNA sequences in the sample. The gene calls are TRBV27 and TRBJ1-1; no clear D. Germline V gene sequence: CDR1 MNHEY, CDR2 SMNVEV (reference sequence). V was shortened by 3 bases and J by 1 base, with 6 bases between the two germline ends. CDR3 length: 13 residues. CDR3 protein: CASSFRRNTEAFF. The CDR3 DNA follows: TGTGCCAGCAGTTTCCGACGGAACACTGAAGCTTTCTTT.

This chain uses TRBV5-1 with TRBJ1-5; 9 nucleotides line up with TRBD1. This CDR3 has 16 residues. Germline CDR1 reads SGHRS; CDR2 reads YFSETQ. V lost 4 bases and J lost 1; bases outside the gene matches: 6. DNA for the CDR3: TGCGCCAGCAGCCTACAGGGGGCGAAGAGCAATCAGCCCCAGCATTTT. Residues: CASSLQGAKSNQPQHF.

The rearrangement uses TRBV2 and TRBJ2-7; the match to TRBD2 covers 8 bases. Germline-derived CDR1 and CDR2 are SNHLY and FYNNEI. This CDR3 comprises 15 residues. Trimming at V came to 7 bases and at J to 1 base, leaving 9 bases not matched to a gene. As DNA, the CDR3 is TGTGCCAGCACCGCGGACGGGGGGGATTCCTACGAGCAGTACTTC. Translation gives CASTADGGDSYEQYF.

This clone was seen only once. The V gene is TRBV9, the J gene TRBJ2-5; the D gene could be TRBD1 or TRBD2 (6 bases each). V lost 4 bases to trimming and J lost 7 bases, with 14 bases between them. Germline V CDR1 and CDR2: SGDLS, YYNGEE. The CDR3 contains 13 residues. In nucleotides, the CDR3 is TGTGCCAGCAGCTCGAGGGGGGAAGGGACCCAGTACTTC. The encoded protein is CASSSRGEGTQYF.

The chain links TRBV4-1 to TRBJ2-1; the D is unclear. V was trimmed by 1 base and J by 0 bases, leaving 13 bases between them. The CDR3 consists of 17 residues. The germline V gene has CDR1 MGHRA and CDR2 YSYEKL. The CDR3 bases are TGCGCCAGCAGCCAAGGAAGGGCGAGAAGCTCCTACAATGAGCAGTTCTTC. Translated, it gives CASSQGRARSSYNEQFF.

In the case of this clone: Other DNA sequences from this sample encode an identical CDR3 as well. The chain uses TRBV20-1 and TRBJ2-7; no reliable D call. Germline V CDR1 and CDR2: DFQATT, SNEGSKA (reference sequence). This CDR3 comprises 11 residues. V was trimmed by 6 bases and J by 0 bases, leaving 6 bases between them. The CDR3 region has the DNA TGCAGTGCCGGGCTCTCCTACGAGCAGTACTTC. Translated: CSAGLSYEQYF.

This chain links TRBV5-1 with TRBJ2-3; 10 bases align to TRBD2. The V segment lost 4 bases and the J segment 5 bases; nucleotides outside the gene matches: 7. Germline CDR1 SGHRS, CDR2 YFSETQ. The CDR3 has 15 residues. The CDR3 loop is CASSLLAGEQDTQYF. As DNA, the CDR3 is TGCGCCAGCAGCCTCCTAGCGGGAGAGCAAGATACGCAGTATTTT.

Concerning this clone itself: Other DNA sequences in this specimen translate into the identical CDR3. The J gene is TRBJ1-5, the V gene TRBV6-5; no firm D call. Trimming pared 2 bases from V and 5 bases from J, leaving 1 base between. The CDR3 sequence is 11 residues long. Germline V lookup: CDR1 MNHEY, CDR2 SVGAGI. The CDR3 region has the DNA TGTGCCAGCAGTTACGATCAGCCCCAGCATTTT. This gives the protein CASSYDQPQHF.

The chain joins TRBV7-9 to TRBJ2-5, with a weak D call TRBD2 (6 bases). The V end lost 5 bases, the J end lost 2 bases, and 15 bases lay between the germline ends. Germline assignment: CDR1 SEHNR and CDR2 FQNEAQ (reference sequence). CDR3 size: 15 residues. This chain's CDR3 is CASSPRGGGQETQYF. The CDR3 DNA reads as TGTGCCAGCAGCCCAAGGGGAGGAGGACAAGAGACCCAGTACTTC.

V gene TRBV2 combines with J gene TRBJ1-1; a weak D match, TRBD1 (5 bases). The CDR3 has 14 amino acids. Germline CDR1 and CDR2: SNHLY and FYNNEI. V dropped 6 bases and J dropped 1 base, with 12 bases sitting between them. The CDR3 DNA sequence: TGTGCCAGCAGCGCAGGGAACAGGAACACTGAAGCTTTCTTT. It codes for CASSAGNRNTEAFF.

On this clone itself: Other nucleotide sequences from this sample produce the same CDR3. V gene TRBV30 combines with J gene TRBJ1-1; D gene ambiguous. The germline V and J ends were trimmed by 0 bases and 1 base, with 6 bases remaining between them. Looked up from germline, CDR1 is GTSNPN and CDR2 is SVGIG (reference sequence). The CDR3 totals 13 residues. As DNA, the CDR3 is TGTGCCTGGAGTGTAGACGCGAACACTGAAGCTTTCTTT. This translates into CAWSVDANTEAFF.

The gene calls are TRBV7-9 and TRBJ2-2; D not resolved. The CDR3 spans 12 residues. Germline V gives CDR1 SEHNR, CDR2 FQNEAQ (reference sequence). V lost 4 bases, J lost 5 bases, and 5 bases lay in between. The chain's CDR3 is CASSSITGELFF. CDR3 nucleotide sequence: TGTGCCAGCAGCTCAATTACCGGGGAGCTGTTTTTT.

This chain links TRBV5-8 with TRBJ2-1, with 8 bases identical to TRBD2. Germline V lookup: CDR1 SGHTS, CDR2 YDEGEE. The CDR3 consists of 15 residues. J lost 2 bases, V lost 2 bases, and 3 bases had no gene match. This CDR3 is CASSLGTSTYNEQFF. CDR3 in DNA: TGTGCCAGCAGCTTAGGGACTAGTACCTACAATGAGCAGTTCTTC.

The chain uses TRBV27 and TRBJ1-2; D may be TRBD1 (5 bases). CDR3 length: 17 residues. Germline loops: CDR1 MNHEY, CDR2 SMNVEV (reference sequence). V was trimmed by 4 bases and J by 2 bases, leaving 20 bases between them. CDR3 region: CASSSGGGKGVNYGYTF. CDR3 sequence (DNA): TGTGCCAGCAGTTCCGGGGGGGGTAAGGGAGTCAACTATGGCTACACCTTC.

The chain links TRBV10-2 to TRBJ1-2; 7 bases agree with TRBD1. Germline lookup yields CDR1 WSHSY and CDR2 SAAADI. This CDR3 is built from 14 residues. V shed 2 bases and J 2 bases; nucleotides not matched to a gene: 2. In nucleotides, the CDR3 is TGCGCCAGCAGTGAGCCAGGGGGGAACTATGGCTACACCTTC. It translates to CASSEPGGNYGYTF.

The chain uses TRBV18 and TRBJ1-6; D gene ambiguous. This CDR3 region has 14 residues. CDR1 KGHSH and CDR2 LQKENI come from the germline V gene. With 5 bases removed from V and 5 bases from J, the gap between germline ends came to 10 bases. The CDR3 DNA is TGTGCCAGCTCAGTGTCCAGTAATAATTCACCCCTCCACTTT. Translation gives CASSVSSNNSPLHF.

The rearrangement uses TRBV6-6 and TRBJ2-5; no definite D call. The CDR3 sequence is 14 residues long. Germline CDR1 MNHNY, CDR2 SVGAGI (reference sequence). V shed 2 bases and J shed 5 bases, with 12 bases lying between them. The DNA of the CDR3 is TGTGCCAGCAGTTACGTGAGTCTCGGCGAGACCCAGTACTTC. It specifies CASSYVSLGETQYF.

This chain's CDR3 is CASSAYSNRGTNTGELFF. Here the CDR3 DNA reads TGCGCCAGCAGCGCATACTCAAACCGGGGGACGAACACCGGGGAGCTGTTTTTT. The chain joins TRBV5-1 to TRBJ2-2; TRBD2 is a possible D gene (6 bases). The V end lost 4 bases, the J end lost 0 bases, and 19 bases lay between the germline ends. The CDR3 is made up of 18 amino acids. The germline gives CDR1 SGHRS, CDR2 YFSETQ. The complete variable domain, with remaining parts taken from reference TRBV5-1 and TRBJ2-2, reads KAGVTQTPRYLIKTRGQQVTLSCSPISGHRSVSWYQQTPGQGLQFLFEYFSETQRNKGNFPGRFSGRQFSNSRSEMNVSTLELGDSALYLCASSAYSNRGTNTGELFFGEGSRLTVL.

The chain links TRBV30 to TRBJ1-5; D is undetermined. Germline V gene lookup returns CDR1 GTSNPN and CDR2 SVGIG (reference sequence). Deletions cut 3 bases from V and 4 bases from J, with 10 bases between. This CDR3 comprises 13 residues. The CDR3 spells CAWSPDINQPQHF. CDR3 in DNA: TGTGCCTGGAGCCCTGACATAAATCAGCCCCAGCATTTT.

This clone was counted a few times. The chain joins TRBV28 to TRBJ1-4, with TRBD1 as a possible D gene (6 bases). CDR3 length: 13 residues. Trimming stripped 5 bases from V and 8 bases from J, with 12 bases between. Germline CDR1 MDHEN, CDR2 SYDVKM. CDR3 sequence: CASSGGAWEKLFF. The CDR3, as DNA: TGTGCCAGCAGTGGGGGGGCATGGGAAAAACTGTTTTTT.

The chain has TRBV7-2 and TRBJ2-2; unclear D gene. Trimming left V 4 bases short and J 0 bases short, with 6 bases between. The CDR3 has 14 residues. Per germline, CDR1 SGHTA and CDR2 FQGNSA. The CDR3 region has the DNA TGTGCCAGCAGCTCTCCGTCGAACACCGGGGAGCTGTTTTTT. This encodes CASSSPSNTGELFF.

Written as DNA, the CDR3 is TGTGCCAGCAGTGGGCCGGGACTAGCGGTGGAGACCCAGTACTTC. This encodes CASSGPGLAVETQYF. The chain links TRBV6-1 to TRBJ2-5; TRBD2 matches at 11 bases. CDR1 is MNHNS and CDR2 is SASEGT in the germline V gene. CDR3 length equals 15 residues. The V and J ends lost 4 bases and 5 bases, in that order; junction bases with no gene match: 6.

The chain is built from TRBV6-1 and TRBJ1-4; D is unclear. The CDR3 has 15 residues. Germline CDR1 is MNHNS and CDR2 is SASEGT. Trimming pared 4 bases from V and 1 base from J, leaving 10 bases between. DNA of the CDR3: TGTGCCAGCAGTGGCCCCCGGGGAACTAATGAAAAACTGTTTTTT. It yields the protein CASSGPRGTNEKLFF.